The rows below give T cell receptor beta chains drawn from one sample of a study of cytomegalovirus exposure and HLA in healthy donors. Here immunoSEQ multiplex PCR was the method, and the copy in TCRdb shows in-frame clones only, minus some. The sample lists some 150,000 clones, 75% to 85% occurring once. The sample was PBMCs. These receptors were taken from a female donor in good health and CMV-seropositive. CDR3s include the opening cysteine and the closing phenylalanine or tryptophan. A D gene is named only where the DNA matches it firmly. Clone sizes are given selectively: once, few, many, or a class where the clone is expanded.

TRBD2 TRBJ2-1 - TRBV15 TGTGCCACCAGCAGAGATGGGTTAGCGGGGTACAATGAGCAGTTCTTC CATSRDGLAGYNEQFF
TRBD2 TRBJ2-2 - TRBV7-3 TGTGCCAGCAGCCGACGGACTAGCGGGAGGGTGAACACCGGGGAGCTGTTTTTT CASSRRTSGRVNTGELFF
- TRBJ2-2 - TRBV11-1 TGTGCCAGCAGCTTCCGGGACTCTACCGGGGAGCTGTTTTTT CASSFRDSTGELFF
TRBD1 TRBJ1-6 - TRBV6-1 TGTGCCAGCAGTGCAAGGACAGGGTATAATTCACCCCTCCACTTT CASSARTGYNSPLHF
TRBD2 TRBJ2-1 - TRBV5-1 TGCGCCAGCAGCCCGATAAGGACTAGCGGAGCCAATGAGCAGTTCTTC CASSPIRTSGANEQFF
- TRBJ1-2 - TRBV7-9 TGTGCCAGCCTGGGCGAAATATCCTATGGCTACACCTTC CASLGEISYGYTF
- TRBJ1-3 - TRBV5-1 TGCGCCAGCAGCTCGACAACCACTGGAAACACCATATATTTT CASSSTTTGNTIYF
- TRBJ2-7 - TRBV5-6 TGTGCCAGCAGCAGATGGACAGAGGGGTCCTACGAGCAGTACTTC CASSRWTEGSYEQYF
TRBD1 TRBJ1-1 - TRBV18 TGTGCCAGCTCATTAGGACAGGGTGGGACTGAAGCTTTCTTT CASSLGQGGTEAFF
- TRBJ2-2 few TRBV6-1 TGTGCCAGCAGTGTGTCCGGGGCCGGGGAGCTGTTTTTT CASSVSGAGELFF
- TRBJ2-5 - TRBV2 TGTGCCAGCAGGGAGGACTTTGGAGAGACCCAGTACTTC CASREDFGETQYF
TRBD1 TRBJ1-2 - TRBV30 TGTGCCTGGAGTCTACAGGGGGTCAACTATGGCTACACCTTC CAWSLQGVNYGYTF
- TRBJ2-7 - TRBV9 TGTGCCAGCAGCGTAAACCCCGACAGCTCCTACGAGCAGTACTTC CASSVNPDSSYEQYF
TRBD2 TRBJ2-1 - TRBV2 TGTGCCAGCAGCGTTAGCGGGAGCTGGACCTACAATGAGCAGTTCTTC CASSVSGSWTYNEQFF
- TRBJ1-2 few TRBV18 TGTGCCAGCTCACCGGGGAACGACAGTAGGGCTAACTATGGCTACACCTTC CASSPGNDSRANYGYTF
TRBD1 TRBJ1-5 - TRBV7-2 TGTGCCAGCAGCTGGCAGGGACAGGCAAATCAGCCCCAGCATTTT CASSWQGQANQPQHF
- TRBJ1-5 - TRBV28 TGTGCCAGCAGTTTAGAGGGGAGGAATCAGCCCCAGCATTTT CASSLEGRNQPQHF
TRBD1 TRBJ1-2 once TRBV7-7 TGTGCCAGCAGCCGGACTCGACAGGGCCATGGCTACACCTTC CASSRTRQGHGYTF
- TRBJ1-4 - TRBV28 TGTGCCAGCTGCAGGACGGACTCAACTAATGAAAAACTGTTTTTT CASCRTDSTNEKLFF
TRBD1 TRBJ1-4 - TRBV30 TGTGCCTGGAGGGCGGGACAGGGGAACGAAAAACTGTTTTTT CAWRAGQGNEKLFF
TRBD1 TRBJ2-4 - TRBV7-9 TGTGCCAGCAGCTTAGTGCAGGGGGCCGGGAACATTCAGTACTTC CASSLVQGAGNIQYF
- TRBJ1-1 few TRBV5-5 TGTGCCAGCAGCCGACAGAACACTGAAGCTTTCTTT CASSRQNTEAFF
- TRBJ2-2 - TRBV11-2 TGTGCCAGCAGTCGAAGGGGTAACACCGGGGAGCTGTTTTTT CASSRRGNTGELFF
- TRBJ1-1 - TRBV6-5 TGTGCCAGCCGGGCCCAGGGTAACACTGAAGCTTTCTTT CASRAQGNTEAFF
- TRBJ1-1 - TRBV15 TGTGCCACCAGCAGAGAGGGCGTCAAGAGTGAAGCTTTCTTT CATSREGVKSEAFF
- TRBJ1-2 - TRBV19 TGTGCCAGTAGTATTGAGGGCTTTCGGATCTATGGCTACACCTTC CASSIEGFRIYGYTF
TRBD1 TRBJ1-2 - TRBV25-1 TGTGCCAGCAGTGTGGGACAGTCCCATAACTATGGCTACACCTTC CASSVGQSHNYGYTF
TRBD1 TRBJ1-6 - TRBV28 TGTGCCAGCAGGGAAGACAGGGATTCACCCCTCCACTTT CASREDRDSPLHF
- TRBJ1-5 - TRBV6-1 TGTGCCAGCAGTGAAACCCCCTCGGGGGAAGCCCAGCATTTT CASSETPSGEAQHF
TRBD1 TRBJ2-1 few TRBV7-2 TGTGCCAGCAGCGTCCGGGACAGGGCCTATGAGCAGTTCTTC CASSVRDRAYEQFF
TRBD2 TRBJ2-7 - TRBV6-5 TGTGCCAGCAGTTACTCGGGCGGGAGTCCCTACGAGCAGTACTTC CASSYSGGSPYEQYF
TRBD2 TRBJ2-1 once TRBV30 TGTGCCTGGAGTGGAGCTAGCGGGGGTCCCTACAATGAGCAGTTCTTC CAWSGASGGPYNEQFF
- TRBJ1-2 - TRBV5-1 TGCGCCAGCAGCTTGGAGGGGGTCCCTGCCTATGGCTACACCTTC CASSLEGVPAYGYTF
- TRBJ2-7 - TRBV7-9 TGTGCCAGCAGCACCCTAGGGCAGGGGAGCTCCTACGAGCAGTACTTC CASSTLGQGSSYEQYF
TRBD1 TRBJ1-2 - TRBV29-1 TGCAGCGTTCCCCTGGGGACAGACTATGGCTACACCTTC CSVPLGTDYGYTF
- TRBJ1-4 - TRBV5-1 TGCGCCAGCAGCCCTAGTGGGGACAAAGGTGAAAAACTGTTTTTT CASSPSGDKGEKLFF
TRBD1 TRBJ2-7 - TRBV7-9 TGTGCCAGCAGCTTAGTGGGACAGGGGCGCTACGAGCAGTACTTC CASSLVGQGRYEQYF
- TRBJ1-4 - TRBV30 TGTGCCTGGGCTGGGGCCGGTAATGAAAAACTGTTTTTT CAWAGAGNEKLFF
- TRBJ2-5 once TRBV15 TGTGCCACCCCTTTGGGGCGCCTAGACTGGTACAAAGAGACCCAGTACTTC CATPLGRLDWYKETQYF
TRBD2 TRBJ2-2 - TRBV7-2 TGTGCCAGCAGCTCCTACGGCGGGGGGCGGACCGGGGAGCTGTTTTTT CASSSYGGGRTGELFF
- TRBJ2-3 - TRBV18 TGTGCCAGCTCCCCTTTCGGAGGGGACACAGATACGCAGTATTTT CASSPFGGDTDTQYF
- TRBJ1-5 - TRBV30 TGTGCCTGGAGTGGTGAGGGGGGGCCGGGTCAGCCCCAGCATTTT CAWSGEGGPGQPQHF
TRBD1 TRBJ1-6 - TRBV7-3 TGTGCCAGCAGCTCCCAGGGGGTCAATTCACCCCTCCACTTT CASSSQGVNSPLHF
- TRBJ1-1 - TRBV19 TGTGCCAGTAGTAAGGACAGATTGAACACTGAAGCTTTCTTT CASSKDRLNTEAFF
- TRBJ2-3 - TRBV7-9 TGTGCCAGCAGCTTGGAGGGGAGTTCCATTGGGGCAGATACGCAGTATTTT CASSLEGSSIGADTQYF
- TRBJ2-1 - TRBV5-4 TGTGCCAGCAGCTTGGGTGTACAGAGAACTCGCGATGAGCAGTTCTTC CASSLGVQRTRDEQFF
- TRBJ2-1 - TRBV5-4 TGTGCCAGCACACCACCTAGCGGAGGGGGTTACAATGAGCAGTTCTTC CASTPPSGGGYNEQFF
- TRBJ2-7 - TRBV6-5 TGTGCCAGCAGTTACTCGTTACAGGTCTCCTACGAGCAGTACTTC CASSYSLQVSYEQYF
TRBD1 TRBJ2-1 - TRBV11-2 TGTGCCACAACTCCGGGACAGGGAAGAGATGAGCAGTTCTTC CATTPGQGRDEQFF
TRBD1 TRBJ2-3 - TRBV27 TGTGCCAGCAGTATACAGGGGATCACAGATACGCAGTATTTT CASSIQGITDTQYF
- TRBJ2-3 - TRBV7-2 TGTGCCAGCAGCTCCGGGGGTCGAGAATATACGCAGTATTTT CASSSGGREYTQYF
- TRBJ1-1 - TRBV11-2 TGTGCCAGCAGCTCAGGGGCTCCTGAAGCTTTCTTT CASSSGAPEAFF
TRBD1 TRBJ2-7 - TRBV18 TGTGCCAGCTCACCAAGACAGGGGGACTACGAGCAGTACTTC CASSPRQGDYEQYF
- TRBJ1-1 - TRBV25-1 TGTGCCAGCAGTGAACCGACAGGTAGCACTGAAGCTTTCTTT CASSEPTGSTEAFF
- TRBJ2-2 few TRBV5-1 TGCGCCAGCAGCGTAACAGGGTCCGGGGAGCTGTTTTTT CASSVTGSGELFF
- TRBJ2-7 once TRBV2 TGTGCCAGCAGTGAGTTTTGGAGGAATCCTTACGAGCAGTACTTC CASSEFWRNPYEQYF
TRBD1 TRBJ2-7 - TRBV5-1 TGCGCCAGCAGCCCACAGGGGCTCCCCTACGAGCAGTACTTC CASSPQGLPYEQYF
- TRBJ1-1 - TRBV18 TGTGCCAGCTCAACCGACAGGAACACTGAAGCTTTCTTT CASSTDRNTEAFF